Listed below are T cell receptor beta chains from one sample, sequenced in a study of T-cell reconstitution after alpha-beta-depleted transplantation in children. TCRdb passed the PCR reads through MiXCR, listing each CDR3 protein once. The sample includes about 980,000 distinct CDR3 sequences, 25% to 35% of them seen just once. Sequencing used PBMCs, mostly from graft donor cells, obtained 360 days after TCRalphabeta/CD19-depleted stem cell transplant. All receptors come from a boy in the first two years of life who had a stem cell transplant for SCID, so the T cells may come from the graft donor. Both conserved end residues are trimmed from each CDR3. Fields, in order: CDR3 protein, V gene, J gene.

CDR3aa: ASSKPTKTGENTEAF
v_gene: TRBV19
j_gene: TRBJ1-1

CDR3aa: ASSPGKRRTDSPLH
v_gene: TRBV12-3/TRBV12-4
j_gene: TRBJ1-6

CDR3aa: SVDVSGSYNEQF
v_gene: TRBV29-1
j_gene: TRBJ2-1

CDR3aa: ASSQPGQGVYEQY
v_gene: TRBV3-1
j_gene: TRBJ2-7

CDR3aa: ASSRTGTQSYEQY
v_gene: TRBV6-2/TRBV6-3
j_gene: TRBJ2-7

CDR3aa: ASSFSYGEQY
v_gene: TRBV5-1
j_gene: TRBJ2-7

CDR3aa: ATAGQGAWTQY
v_gene: TRBV15
j_gene: TRBJ2-5

CDR3aa: SAWGDFSYIYNEQF
v_gene: TRBV20-1
j_gene: TRBJ2-1

CDR3aa: ASSEDPNTGELF
v_gene: TRBV25-1
j_gene: TRBJ2-2

CDR3aa: ASSVEGTQETQY
v_gene: TRBV9
j_gene: TRBJ2-5

CDR3aa: ASSPDPRGAF
v_gene: TRBV7-2
j_gene: TRBJ1-1

CDR3aa: ASSSSRAGPDTQY
v_gene: TRBV7-2
j_gene: TRBJ2-3

CDR3aa: ASSLVLVASGPTDTQY
v_gene: TRBV7-8
j_gene: TRBJ2-3

CDR3aa: SARDYNSPLH
v_gene: TRBV20-1
j_gene: TRBJ1-6

CDR3aa: ASSLVGTSQETQY
v_gene: TRBV5-1
j_gene: TRBJ2-5